This passage covers 25 T cell receptor beta chains from one sample sequenced in a study of T cells in women clearing cervical HPV infection (dated by TCRdb to between 2018 and 2020). Libraries were made using the immunoSEQ multiplex PCR assay. TCRdb re-hosts the immuneACCESS table, in-frame sequences only. Its copies lack some clones; in the studies checked, an unresolved V gene accounts for under half of them, and the cause for the rest is not known. This sample's table carries tens of thousands of clones. In total, the top ten clones hold 5% of the sample. The source material was blood buffy coat. Every receptor here comes from a woman aged 18 to 75 with a cervical HPV16 infection that either progressed to CIN3+ or cleared (not recorded which).

On this clone: Read data end 3 residues before the CDR3 end; the end is taken from the germline J gene. This rearrangement joins TRBV18 to TRBJ2-1; 10 positions agree with TRBD2. The CDR3 spans 18 residues. CDR1 and CDR2 from the germline V gene are KGHSH and LQKENI. Losses at the gene ends were 3 bases for V and 1 base for J; bases not matched to a gene: 9. The CDR3 bases that were read are TGTGCCAGCTCACCTCTTGGTAGCGGGGGGCTATCCTACAATGAG. As protein: CASSPLGSGGLSYNE. The full CDR3 protein is CASSPLGSGGLSYNEQFF.

Concerning this clone: The read ends 3 residues early relative to the CDR3; the germline J gene fills the gap. The J gene is TRBJ2-6, the V gene TRBV12-3 or TRBV12-4; D ambiguous. The V end was cut by 6 bases, the J end by 1 base, with 7 bases between. This CDR3 comprises 14 residues. The sequenced part of the CDR3 DNA is TGTGCCAGCAGCACCAGTTCTGGGGCCAACGTC. Translating gives CASSTSSGANV. The whole CDR3 sequence reads CASSTSSGANVLTF.

Notes on this clone: Germline is not matched at one junction end, which may reflect a read error. The CDR3 extends 3 residues past the end of the read, so its final part is completed from the germline J gene. The V gene is TRBV4-2, the J gene TRBJ2-2, with a weak D call TRBD2 (5 bases). The germline V gene has CDR1 LGHNA and CDR2 YNFKEQ. This CDR3 comprises 18 residues. The CDR3 loop is CASSQGLRGSLNTGELFF. The DNA read from the CDR3 is TGCGCCAGCAGCCAAGGGTTGAGAGGGTCCCTTAACACCGGGGAG.

Worth noting for this clone: The sequenced fragment ends 3 residues before the CDR3 boundary, so the rest is inferred from the germline J gene. The chain joins TRBV12-3 or TRBV12-4 to TRBJ2-1; 7 bases match TRBD2. This CDR3 contains 14 residues. V trimming: 0 bases; J trimming: 7 bases; junction bases outside the gene matches: 3. The CDR3 reads CASSLAGGGNEQFF. The sequenced CDR3 bases are TGTGCCAGCAGTTTAGCGGGGGGGGGAAATGAG.

To note about this clone: The read finishes 3 residues shy of the CDR3 end, and the germline J gene is used to complete it. The chain is built from TRBV6-2 or TRBV6-3 and TRBJ1-5; tentatively, D is TRBD1 (5 bases). Germline-derived CDR1 and CDR2 are MNHEY and SVGEGT. Between the trimmed V and J ends, which lost 6 bases and 4 bases, there was a span of 10 bases. This CDR3 region has 13 residues. CDR3 loop: CASRPDSNQPQHF. The sequenced part of the CDR3 DNA is TGTGCCAGCAGACCCGACAGTAATCAGCCC.

Judged by frequency, this clone is medium-sized. Read sequence stops 3 residues before the CDR3 end, and the germline J gene provides the missing end. The chain links TRBV5-1 to TRBJ2-3, with 9 nucleotides matching TRBD2. CDR3 length: 15 residues. Germline-derived CDR1 and CDR2 are SGHRS and YFSETQ. Trimming took 5 bases from V and 4 from J; bases not matched to a gene: 8. CDR3 bases read: TGCGCCAGCAGTCACGGACTAGCGCTCCCAGATACG. This sequence encodes CASSHGLALPDT. The CDR3 in its entirety is CASSHGLALPDTQYF.

The covered CDR3 bases are TGCAGTGCTAGATCCCCGGGGGATAGTTCACCC. This sequence encodes CSARSPGDSSP. The full CDR3 sequence reads CSARSPGDSSPLHF. V is TRBV20-1 and J is TRBJ1-6; D may be TRBD1 (5 bases). The read finishes 3 residues shy of the CDR3 end, and the germline J gene is used to complete it. V shed 2 bases and J shed 9 bases, with 14 bases lying between them. This CDR3 contains 14 residues. Germline loops: CDR1 DFQATT, CDR2 SNEGSKA (reference sequence).

Comments on this clone: Read coverage stops 3 residues before the CDR3 terminus; the germline J gene supplies the remainder. The rearrangement links TRBV13 to TRBJ2-6; weak D call: TRBD2 (6 bases). The CDR3 covers 14 residues. In germline, CDR1 is PRHDT, CDR2 FYEKMQ (reference sequence). V was pared by 4 bases and J by 5 bases, with 9 bases between. CDR3 sequence: CASSSRDWANVLTF. CDR3 bases read: TGTGCCAGCAGCTCGCGGGATTGGGCCAACGTC.

Of note for this clone: The CDR3 end lies 3 residues beyond the end of the read and is filled in from the germline J gene. This chain links TRBV7-9 with TRBJ1-2, with TRBD1 as a possible D gene (6 bases). CDR1 and CDR2 (germline): SEHNR, FQNEAQ (reference sequence). The CDR3 covers 15 residues. Incomplete CDR3 DNA: TGTGCCAGCAGCTTGGGGTGGTCTAGGGACAATGAC. Translated, it gives CASSLGWSRDND. The entire CDR3 reads CASSLGWSRDNDYTF.

To note about this clone: The CDR3 goes on 3 residues after the read ends, and that part is filled in from the germline J gene. The J gene is TRBJ1-2, the V gene TRBV19; D may be TRBD1 (6 bases). Trimming left V 4 bases short and J 4 bases short, with 19 bases between. CDR3 length: 16 residues. CDR1 is LNHDA and CDR2 is SQIVND in the germline V gene (reference sequence). Partial CDR3 DNA: TGTGCCAGTAGTAAATTTCTACAGGGAACCAGCTATGGC. This translates into CASSKFLQGTSYG. The complete CDR3 protein is CASSKFLQGTSYGYTF.

With regard to this clone: From the germline J gene comes the end of the CDR3, since the read stops 3 residues before it. The chain uses TRBV20-1 and TRBJ2-2; TRBD1 aligns across 9 bases. V was clipped by 0 bases and J by 3 bases; unmatched bases: 8. The germline CDR1 and CDR2 sequences are DFQATT and SNEGSKA (reference sequence). There are 17 residues in the CDR3. Incomplete CDR3 DNA: TGCAGTGCTAGAGACCTGGGACAGGGCCGCGACACCGGGGAG. Its translation: CSARDLGQGRDTGE. The whole CDR3 sequence reads CSARDLGQGRDTGELFF.

Notes on this clone: The missing CDR3 end, 3 residues past where the read stops, is filled in from the germline J gene. V and J are TRBV10-3 and TRBJ1-1, with D possibly being TRBD1 (6 bases). CDR3 length: 13 amino acids. Germline CDR1 and CDR2: ENHRY and SYGVKD. V was cut by 10 bases and J by 4 bases, with 16 bases left in between. The CDR3: CATSSRGATEAFF. The CDR3 bases that were read are TGTGCCACCTCTAGCCGGGGGGCCACTGAA.

As regards this clone: Coverage ceases 3 residues before the CDR3 finishes, and the germline J gene fills in the end. The rearrangement uses TRBV19 and TRBJ2-2; 8 positions agree with TRBD1. After removal of 6 bases from V and 6 bases from J, the junction contained 9 bases not matched to a gene. The CDR3 totals 15 residues. Germline V lookup: CDR1 LNHDA, CDR2 SQIVND (reference sequence). CDR3 DNA (partial): TGTGCCAGTAGGGTCAGTGGACAGGGACCCGGGGAG. It codes for CASRVSGQGPGE. The entire CDR3 protein reads CASRVSGQGPGELFF.

On this clone itself: Sequencing ends 3 residues short of the CDR3 end; the germline J gene provides the rest. V usage is TRBV2 and J usage is TRBJ2-1; 10 nucleotides match TRBD2. CDR1 and CDR2 from the germline V gene are SNHLY and FYNNEI. CDR3 length: 13 amino acids. V dropped 7 bases and J dropped 6; count of bases not matched to a gene: 3. The chain's CDR3 is CASKIAGGNEQFF. The CDR3 bases that were read are TGTGCCAGCAAAATAGCGGGGGGCAATGAG. The complete variable domain, with remaining parts taken from reference TRBV2 and TRBJ2-1, reads EPEVTQTPSHQVTQMGQEVILRCVPISNHLYFYWYRQILGQKVEFLVSFYNNEISEKSEIFDDQFSVERPDGSNFTLKIRSTKLEDSAMYFCASKIAGGNEQFFGPGTRLTVL.

For this clone: The read halts 3 residues ahead of the CDR3 end, with the missing end drawn from the germline J gene. V is TRBV6-4 and J is TRBJ2-5; D uncertain. The ends were cut back, 2 bases at V and 5 bases at J, with 9 bases in the middle. CDR1 is MRHNA, CDR2 SNTAGT, per germline. The CDR3 sequence is 13 residues long. This CDR3 is CASSDGPLETQYF. The sequenced CDR3 bases are TGTGCCAGCAGTGACGGGCCACTCGAGACC.

Comment on this clone: The CDR3 goes on 3 residues after the read ends, and that part is filled in from the germline J gene. This chain uses TRBV19 with TRBJ1-2; D might be TRBD1 (5 bases). This CDR3 region has 12 residues. Germline V lookup: CDR1 LNHDA, CDR2 SQIVND (reference sequence). The V end lost 5 bases, the J end lost 6 bases, and 10 bases lay between the germline ends. This CDR3 is CASSLGGDGYTF. The part of the CDR3 DNA that was read is TGTGCCAGTAGTCTAGGAGGGGATGGC.

Turning to this clone: Sequencing ends 3 residues short of the CDR3 end; the germline J gene provides the rest. The V call is TRBV19, the J call TRBJ2-2; 7 positions match TRBD2. In germline, CDR1 is LNHDA, CDR2 SQIVND (reference sequence). The CDR3 runs 15 residues. CDR3 residues: CASSFLGERDSRLFF. CDR3 DNA, as far as it was read: TGTGCCAGTAGTTTCCTTGGCGAGCGGGATAGCCGG.

Worth noting for this clone: Read sequence stops 3 residues before the CDR3 end, and the germline J gene provides the missing end. The J gene is TRBJ2-5, the V gene TRBV5-1; D unclear. In germline, CDR1 is SGHRS, CDR2 YFSETQ. The germline V and J ends were trimmed by 0 bases and 0 bases, with 18 bases remaining between them. CDR3 length: 18 amino acids. The part of the CDR3 DNA that was read is TGCGCCAGCAGCTTGGGAAGTCAGTCGACCAGGTACCAAGAGACC. It codes for CASSLGSQSTRYQET. The complete CDR3 protein is CASSLGSQSTRYQETQYF.

For this clone: At one of its ends the junction is not consistent with the germline gene, which may arise from a read error. CDR3 protein: CAGSTSTARSPLHF. The CDR3 bases that were read are TGTGCCGGCAGTACCTCGACAGCGAGATCACCC. The rearrangement joins TRBV7-2 to TRBJ1-6; TRBD1 might be the D (5 bases). The read ends 3 residues before the CDR3 terminus; that terminus is restored from the germline J gene. The CDR3 loop spans 14 amino acids. From germline, CDR1 is SGHTA and CDR2 FQGNSA.

A note on this clone: Coverage ceases 3 residues before the CDR3 finishes, and the germline J gene fills in the end. The chain uses TRBV5-1 and TRBJ2-5, with D possibly matching TRBD2 (5 bases). Germline CDR1 SGHRS, CDR2 YFSETQ. The CDR3 is 15 amino acids. V was trimmed by 1 base and J by 4 bases, leaving 14 bases between them. CDR3: CASSLSSLAAETQYF. The part of the CDR3 DNA that was read is TGCGCCAGCAGCTTGAGCTCCCTAGCTGCAGAGACC.

On this clone: The CDR3 end lies 3 residues beyond the end of the read and is filled in from the germline J gene. The gene calls are TRBV19 and TRBJ1-1, with 9 bases aligning to TRBD1. CDR1 is LNHDA and CDR2 is SQIVND in the germline V gene (reference sequence). The CDR3 runs to 13 residues. The CDR3 loop reads CASSPGQGSIAFF. Partial CDR3 DNA: TGTGCCAGTAGTCCAGGACAGGGGAGCATT. Together with reference TRBV19 and TRBJ1-1, the CDR3 gives the full variable domain: DGGITQSPKYLFRKEGQNVTLSCEQNLNHDAMYWYRQDPGQGLRLIYYSQIVNDFQKGDIAEGYSVSREKKESFPLTVTSAQKNPTAFYLCASSPGQGSIAFFGQGTRLTVV.

Turning to this clone: Sequencing ends 3 residues short of the CDR3 end; the germline J gene provides the rest. V is TRBV29-1 and J is TRBJ2-5; 11 bases are a match to TRBD2. The V segment lost 2 bases and the J segment 4 bases; nucleotides outside the gene matches: 9. CDR1 is SQVTM, CDR2 ANQGSEA, per germline. The CDR3 runs 16 residues. CDR3: CSVEPTSGVGGETQYF. The part of the CDR3 DNA that was read is TGCAGCGTTGAACCGACTAGCGGGGTAGGGGGAGAGACC.

Note on this clone: One end of the junction is discordant with germline, which a read error may explain. The read ends 3 residues before the CDR3 terminus; that terminus is restored from the germline J gene. The rearrangement links TRBV12-3 or TRBV12-4 to TRBJ1-4, with D possibly being TRBD1 (5 bases). This CDR3 has 14 amino acids. The CDR3 bases that were read are TGTGCCAGCAGTTGGGGGGACCCTAAGGAAAAA. It codes for CASSWGDPKEK. The entire CDR3 protein is CASSWGDPKEKLFF.

A word on this clone: The DNA ends 3 residues before the CDR3 does, and the rest of the CDR3 is filled in from the germline J gene. J is TRBJ2-3 and V is TRBV6-2 or TRBV6-3, with 7 bases aligning to TRBD1. This CDR3 is built from 14 residues. V gave up 4 bases and J gave up 4 bases; unmatched junction bases: 5. Germline V lookup: CDR1 MNHEY, CDR2 SVGEGT. The CDR3 DNA, read in part, is TGTGCCAGCAGTTTGGGACAGTTCCCAGATACG. It translates to CASSLGQFPDT. The CDR3 in its entirety is CASSLGQFPDTQYF.

Of note for this clone: The CDR3 end is not reached by the read, which stops 3 residues before it; the germline J gene fills it in. The gene calls are TRBV7-3 and TRBJ1-5; 7 bases are shared with TRBD1. The V gene's germline CDR1 is SGHTA and CDR2 FQGTGA. The ends lost 4 bases at V and 6 bases at J; junction bases unmatched: 9. CDR3 size: 15 residues. Incomplete CDR3 DNA: TGTGCCAGCAGCTCGGGACAGAAAGGGTTTCAGCCC. As protein: CASSSGQKGFQP. The whole CDR3 is CASSSGQKGFQPQHF.